This T cell receptor beta chain was documented in a study of prognosis after radiotherapy for stage I lung cancer. Overall study: Among the patients, seven had squamous cell carcinoma and roughly eleven had adenocarcinoma.

CDR3 size: 16 residues. J gave up 5 bases and V 0 bases, and 7 bases lay outside the gene matches. Per germline, CDR1 KGHSH and CDR2 LQKENI. Findings and limits, study-wide: It was in patients who developed distant metastases that Shannon entropy after stereotactic body radiation therapy was lower.

With two-round multiplex PCR, TCR beta CDR3 sequences were amplified from genomic DNA. Round-one PCR had primers specific to each TRBV and TRBJ gene. Primers of the universal type were employed in the second round of PCR. TCRdb processed the multiplex PCR reads anew with MiXCR; each CDR3 protein has one entry. The sample holds under 35,000 distinct CDR3 sequences, around 40% seen once. This clonotype occurred many times. Its antigen is not known. All patients, having had no prior chemotherapy, radiotherapy or other malignancies, were node-negative on CT and PET/CT. The chain couples TRBV18 to TRBJ1-2, with 9 positions matching TRBD1. Material: PBMCs, obtained before or after stereotactic body radiation therapy (not recorded which). The receptor comes from a donor aged 50 or older with non-small cell lung cancer. CDR3 amino acids: CASSPPHRDRVYGYTF. Written as DNA, the CDR3 is TGTGCCAGCTCACCACCGCACCGGGACAGGGTTTATGGCTACACCTTC.